The 29 T cell receptor beta chains in this list originate from one sample, sequenced in a study of response to subunit inactivated influenza vaccine. One entry per CDR3 protein results from TCRdb running MiXCR on the RT-PCR reads. The sample shows hundreds of thousands of distinct CDR3 sequences, approximately 7.7% of them seen only once. This material consisted of PBMCs from blood, taken less than 25 months after vaccination. The receptor source for this set is a man aged 50-75 years who received an inactivated influenza vaccine.

The sample holds a few counts of this clonotype. The chain combines TRBV4-3 with TRBJ2-2, with TRBD1 matching 8 bases. Germline CDR1 reads LGHNA; CDR2 reads YSLEER. The CDR3 is 19 residues long. Trimming took 4 bases from V and 0 from J; bases not matched to a gene: 13. CDR3 nucleotide sequence: TGCGCCAGCAGCCCACGAAATTCCGGGACAGGACCGAACACCGGGGAGCTGTTTTTT. Translation gives CASSPRNSGTGPNTGELFF.

There are a few counts of this clonotype. The rearrangement uses TRBV29-1 and TRBJ2-7, with unresolved D. Germline V gene sequence: CDR1 SQVTM, CDR2 ANQGSEA. The CDR3 covers 12 residues. V was clipped by 7 bases and J by 5 bases, with 15 bases between them. This CDR3 is CSGTGEHHEQYF. CDR3 sequence (DNA): TGCAGCGGGACCGGAGAGCACCACGAGCAGTACTTC.

The rearrangement links TRBV9 to TRBJ2-5, with 11 bases matching TRBD1. The CDR3 has 15 amino acids. The J segment lost 1 base and the V segment lost 3 bases, leaving 2 bases of the junction unmatched. From germline, CDR1 is SGDLS and CDR2 YYNGEE. As DNA, the CDR3 is TGTGCCAGCAGCGCCGGACAGGGGGCCCAAGAGACCCAGTACTTC. Protein product: CASSAGQGAQETQYF. The whole variable domain, remainder taken from reference TRBV9 and TRBJ2-5, is DSGVTQTPKHLITATGQRVTLRCSPRSGDLSVYWYQQSLDQGLQFLIQYYNGEERAKGNILERFSAQQFPDLHSELNLSSLELGDSALYFCASSAGQGAQETQYFGPGTRLLVL.

The rearrangement links TRBV30 to TRBJ2-7; TRBD1 agrees at 8 bases. Germline V lookup: CDR1 GTSNPN, CDR2 SVGIG (reference sequence). Losses at the gene ends were 1 base for V and 1 base for J; bases not matched to a gene: 6. There are 15 residues in the CDR3. This chain's CDR3 is CAWSGHYRGSYEQYF. The CDR3 DNA follows: TGTGCCTGGAGTGGCCATTACAGGGGGTCCTACGAGCAGTACTTC.

This clonotype was seen more than once but under ten times. The gene calls are TRBV20-1 and TRBJ2-1; 11 bases line up with TRBD2. CDR3 length: 15 amino acids. Trimming at V came to 5 bases and at J to 7 bases, leaving 10 bases not matched to a gene. The germline V gene has CDR1 DFQATT and CDR2 SNEGSKA (reference sequence). The CDR3 nucleotides are TGCAGTGCTGCCCCTAGCGGGAGGTCCTGGAATGAGCAGTTCTTC. This gives the protein CSAAPSGRSWNEQFF.

In this sample, this clonotype turned up many times. The chain combines TRBV12-3 or TRBV12-4 with TRBJ2-7, with D uncertain. CDR3 length equals 15 residues. V was clipped by 5 bases and J by 6 bases, with 20 bases between them. CDR3 sequence reads: CASSLSQTSFTEQYF. As DNA, the CDR3 is TGTGCCAGCAGTCTTTCCCAGACGAGCTTTACCGAGCAGTACTTC.

This clonotype has a count of ten or more. J is TRBJ2-7 and V is TRBV20-1; no firm D call. This CDR3 is built from 12 residues. V gave up 3 bases and J gave up 3 bases, with 9 bases separating them. Germline V gene sequence: CDR1 DFQATT, CDR2 SNEGSKA (reference sequence). This chain's CDR3 is CSASFQSYEQYF. The CDR3 DNA reads TGCAGTGCTAGTTTCCAGAGCTACGAGCAGTACTTC.

This clonotype showed up many times. The rearrangement joins TRBV29-1 to TRBJ2-1; 9 nucleotides agree with TRBD1. The CDR3 length is 12 residues. The V gene end was trimmed by 3 bases and the J gene end by 7 bases; junction bases not matched to a gene: 1. Germline V gives CDR1 SQVTM, CDR2 ANQGSEA. CDR3 sequence reads: CSVEGQGNEQFF. The CDR3 DNA is TGCAGCGTTGAGGGACAGGGTAATGAGCAGTTCTTC.

This clonotype was observed a handful of times. The rearrangement links TRBV20-1 to TRBJ2-7; 11 positions agree with TRBD2. The CDR3 has 15 residues. With V trimmed by 8 bases and J by 0 bases, 9 bases remained unmatched. From germline, CDR1 is DFQATT and CDR2 SNEGSKA (reference sequence). The CDR3 DNA sequence: TGCAGTACCCAACGAGGACTAGCGGGCTCCTACGAGCAGTACTTC. Residues: CSTQRGLAGSYEQYF.

This chain connects TRBV6-2 or TRBV6-3 to TRBJ1-2; the D is unclear. This CDR3 contains 14 residues. Germline-derived CDR1 and CDR2 are MNHEY and SVGEGT. Trimming removed 4 bases at V and 2 bases at J, with 11 bases between. CDR3: CASSFDTGNYGYTF. The CDR3 DNA is TGTGCCAGCAGTTTCGACACGGGGAACTATGGCTACACCTTC.

This clonotype was seen many times. V is TRBV3-1 and J is TRBJ2-7, with D hard to call. Germline V gives CDR1 LGHDT, CDR2 YNNKEL (reference sequence). CDR3 size: 13 residues. V lost 4 bases to trimming and J lost 5 bases, with 12 bases between them. The CDR3 protein is CASSLRPVHEQYF. The CDR3 coding sequence is TGTGCCAGCAGCCTGAGGCCAGTCCACGAGCAGTACTTC.

Ten or more counts support this clonotype. The chain has TRBV20-1 and TRBJ2-3; a possible D gene is TRBD2 (6 bases). Germline assignment: CDR1 DFQATT and CDR2 SNEGSKA (reference sequence). The CDR3 has 16 residues. V gave up 1 base and J gave up 2 bases, with 16 bases separating them. As DNA, the CDR3 is TGCAGTGCTAGAGTACAGAATAGCGGATTCACAGATACGCAGTATTTT. Translated, it gives CSARVQNSGFTDTQYF.

Concerning this clonotype itself: Its ends do not fully match the called genes, so a read error is possible. This chain uses TRBV28 with TRBJ2-7; TRBD1 matches 10 bases. Per the germline V gene, CDR1 is MDHEN and CDR2 is SYDVKM. This CDR3 comprises 14 residues. The CDR3 bases are TGTGCCAGCAGCCCTCCGGACAGGGGGATTTGGCAGGACTTC. The encoded protein is CASSPPDRGIWQDF.

Ten or more counts support this clonotype. The chain uses TRBV28 and TRBJ1-5; TRBD1 is a possible D gene (5 bases). Germline V CDR1 and CDR2: MDHEN, SYDVKM. The V end lost 1 base, the J end lost 3 bases, and 7 bases lay between the germline ends. The CDR3 spans 14 residues. The CDR3 loop is CASSLSGYNQPQHF. In DNA form, the CDR3 reads TGTGCCAGCAGTTTATCAGGGTACAATCAGCCCCAGCATTTT.

This chain joins TRBV6-2 or TRBV6-3 and TRBJ2-7, with D possibly matching TRBD1 (6 bases). Germline V lookup: CDR1 MNHEY, CDR2 SVGEGT. CDR3 size: 14 residues. V was cut by 6 bases and J by 4 bases, with 16 bases left in between. Here the CDR3 DNA reads TGTGCCAGCAGGCCAGCAGGGGAACTTTACGAGCAGTACTTC. This sequence encodes CASRPAGELYEQYF.

The CDR3 DNA sequence: TGTGCCAGCAGTTATATCAACAGGGTCCATACGCAGTATTTT. Translated, it gives CASSYINRVHTQYF. The chain uses TRBV6-2 or TRBV6-3 and TRBJ2-3, with a possible D match to TRBD1 (6 bases). The CDR3 length is 14 residues. The germline CDR1 and CDR2 sequences are MNHEY and SVGEGT. V was shortened by 3 bases and J by 7 bases, with 14 bases between the two germline ends.

The sample holds a few counts of this clonotype. V usage is TRBV20-1 and J usage is TRBJ2-5; D is perhaps TRBD2 (5 bases). The CDR3 length is 13 residues. Germline CDR1 DFQATT, CDR2 SNEGSKA (reference sequence). The germline V and J ends were trimmed by 2 bases and 3 bases, with 10 bases remaining between them. The CDR3 sequence: CSARTSAKETQYF. CDR3 in DNA: TGCAGTGCTAGAACTAGTGCGAAAGAGACCCAGTACTTC.

This chain's CDR3 is CSARDVTHTGELFF. For the CDR3, the DNA is TGCAGTGCTAGAGATGTGACACACACCGGGGAGCTGTTTTTT. V is TRBV20-1 and J is TRBJ2-2; D is undetermined. V gave up 0 bases and J gave up 3 bases, with 8 bases separating them. The germline V gene has CDR1 DFQATT and CDR2 SNEGSKA (reference sequence). The CDR3 runs 14 residues.

The J gene is TRBJ2-7, the V gene TRBV10-3, with a possible D match to TRBD2 (6 bases). The CDR3 runs 13 residues. The ends were cut back, 6 bases at V and 1 base at J, with 10 bases in the middle. Germline V gene lookup returns CDR1 ENHRY and CDR2 SYGVKD. This chain's CDR3 is CAIRRGESYEQYF. CDR3 nucleotide sequence: TGTGCCATCAGACGCGGGGAGTCCTACGAGCAGTACTTC.

In this sample, this clonotype turned up many times. The chain uses TRBV7-2 and TRBJ2-1, with D possibly matching TRBD1 (5 bases). Germline V CDR1 and CDR2: SGHTA, FQGNSA. The CDR3 covers 13 residues. V gave up 5 bases and J gave up 7 bases, with 12 bases separating them. CDR3 in DNA: TGTGCCAGCAGCGACTCGACAGCGAATGAGCAGTTCTTC. Translation gives CASSDSTANEQFF.

The V and J genes are TRBV20-1 and TRBJ2-5; 14 bases line up with TRBD2. J gave up 6 bases and V 6 bases, and 3 bases lay outside the gene matches. The CDR3 has 13 amino acids. The germline V gene encodes CDR1 DFQATT and CDR2 SNEGSKA (reference sequence). The CDR3 here is CSAGLAGEQTQYF. CDR3 in DNA: TGCAGTGCGGGACTAGCGGGGGAGCAGACCCAGTACTTC.

V usage is TRBV29-1 and J usage is TRBJ2-5; TRBD2 agrees at 7 bases. This CDR3 is 12 amino acids long. Germline CDR1 is SQVTM and CDR2 is ANQGSEA. The V and J ends lost 3 bases and 4 bases, in that order; junction bases with no gene match: 2. CDR3 bases: TGCAGCGTTGACACGGGGGGAGAGACCCAGTACTTC. This encodes CSVDTGGETQYF.

The sample holds a few counts of this clonotype. This chain joins TRBV6-2 or TRBV6-3 and TRBJ1-5; no reliable D call. Germline CDR1 MNHEY, CDR2 SVGEGT. The CDR3 consists of 14 residues. V shed 6 bases and J shed 0 bases, with 9 bases lying between them. CDR3 bases: TGTGCCAGCAGGCTAGACACTAGCAATCAGCCCCAGCATTTT. It specifies CASRLDTSNQPQHF.

A few counts support this clonotype. The J gene is TRBJ2-5, the V gene TRBV7-2; D is unresolved. The germline gives CDR1 SGHTA, CDR2 FQGNSA. The CDR3 extends over 15 amino acids. V lost 0 bases, J lost 1 base, and 9 bases lay in between. CDR3 DNA: TGTGCCAGCAGCTTAGCGGTGTACGGCCAAGAGACCCAGTACTTC. Its protein is CASSLAVYGQETQYF.

The chain has TRBV6-2 or TRBV6-3 and TRBJ2-4; 7 bases agree with TRBD1. Germline V lookup: CDR1 MNHEY, CDR2 SVGEGT. This CDR3 region has 15 residues. V gave up 6 bases and J gave up 6 bases; unmatched junction bases: 11. DNA for the CDR3: TGTGCCAGCAGAGACCACAGGGGAATCAGAAACATTCAGTACTTC. It encodes CASRDHRGIRNIQYF.

The gene calls are TRBV7-3 and TRBJ2-1; 7 nucleotides match TRBD2. Germline V gene data show CDR1 as SGHTA and CDR2 as FQGTGA. CDR3 length: 15 amino acids. Losses at the gene ends were 5 bases for V and 3 bases for J; bases not matched to a gene: 7. The CDR3 DNA follows: TGTGCCAGCAGCCCCGCTAGCGGACTCTACAATGAGCAGTTCTTC. It encodes CASSPASGLYNEQFF.

The table lists this clonotype with a few counts. J is TRBJ2-5 and V is TRBV10-3; maybe TRBD2 (6 bases). There are 14 residues in the CDR3. Germline V gene sequence: CDR1 ENHRY, CDR2 SYGVKD. V was trimmed by 10 bases and J by 5 bases, leaving 20 bases between them. The CDR3 is CATGTLGQWETQYF. The CDR3 DNA follows: TGTGCCACCGGGACTTTGGGCCAGTGGGAGACCCAGTACTTC.

The chain uses TRBV10-3 and TRBJ2-1; D is unresolved. The V gene lost 7 bases and the J gene lost 8 bases, with 15 bases spanning the gap. Germline V gene data show CDR1 as ENHRY and CDR2 as SYGVKD. This CDR3 has 13 amino acids. CDR3 in DNA: TGTGCCATCAATCCGGACCTGGGTTATGAGCAGTTCTTC. This codes for CAINPDLGYEQFF.

The chain employs TRBV20-1 and TRBJ2-5; D unclear. V was clipped by 3 bases and J by 4 bases, with 6 bases between them. Germline V lookup: CDR1 DFQATT, CDR2 SNEGSKA (reference sequence). The CDR3 contains 11 residues. DNA for the CDR3: TGCAGTGCTAGTACCGGAGAGACCCAGTACTTC. Protein sequence: CSASTGETQYF.